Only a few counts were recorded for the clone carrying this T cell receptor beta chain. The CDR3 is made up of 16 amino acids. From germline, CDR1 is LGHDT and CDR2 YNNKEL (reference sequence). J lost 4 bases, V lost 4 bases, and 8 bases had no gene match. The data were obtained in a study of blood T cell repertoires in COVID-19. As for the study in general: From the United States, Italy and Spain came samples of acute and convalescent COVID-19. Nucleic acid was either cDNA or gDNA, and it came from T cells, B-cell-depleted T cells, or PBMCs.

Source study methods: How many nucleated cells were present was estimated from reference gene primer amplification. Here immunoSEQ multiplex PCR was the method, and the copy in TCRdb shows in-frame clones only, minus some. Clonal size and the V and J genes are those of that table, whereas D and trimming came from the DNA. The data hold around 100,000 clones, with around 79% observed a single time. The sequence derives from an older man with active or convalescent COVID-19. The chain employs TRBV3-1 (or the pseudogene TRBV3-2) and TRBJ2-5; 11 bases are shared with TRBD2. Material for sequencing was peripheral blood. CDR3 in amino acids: CASSPFRLAGGETQYF. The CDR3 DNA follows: TGTGCCAGCAGCCCCTTTAGGCTAGCGGGGGGAGAGACCCAGTACTTC.